A single TCR beta chain is shown here with its context. This specimen comes from a study of tumor-infiltrating lymphocytes in localized non-small cell lung cancer. In the study overall: Each patient gave resected tumor and non-adjacent uninvolved lung tissue.

This table comes from immunoSEQ multiplex PCR, and its TCRdb copy is limited to in-frame clones, with some not included. The sample yields fewer than 8,000 clones, about 70% seen once. This CDR3 is 18 amino acids long. Germline lookup yields CDR1 GTSNPN and CDR2 SVGIG (reference sequence). The V segment lost 0 bases and the J segment 5 bases; nucleotides outside the gene matches: 12. V and J are TRBV30 and TRBJ2-5; TRBD2 matches at 13 bases. The clonotype originates from a human donor with non-small cell lung cancer. The sequenced sample consisted of uninvolved lung tissue not adjacent to the tumor. The CDR3 loop is CAWSVIGLAGVVWETQYF. The CDR3 DNA reads as TGTGCCTGGAGTGTAATAGGACTAGCGGGAGTTGTTTGGGAGACCCAGTACTTC.